This T cell receptor beta chain is from a study of early T cells in non-severe SARS-CoV-2 infection. Background on the study: Unpaired chains resulted from sequencing bulk RNA of unsorted whole blood.

Each single cDNA molecule received a unique molecular identifier. Via MiXCR, TCRdb re-called the 5' RACE reads, giving one row per CDR3 protein. The sample contains around 70,000 distinct CDR3 sequences, 9.1% of which appear only once. The sequenced sample was whole blood. The receptor was isolated from an adult who was a healthcare worker with PCR-confirmed SARS-CoV-2 infection or an uninfected control (not recorded which).

CDR3 sequence: CSAPGQGGDEQYF. The CDR3 bases are TGCAGTGCTCCTGGACAGGGCGGCGACGAGCAGTACTTC. The chain employs TRBV20-1 and TRBJ2-7; TRBD1 agrees at 8 bases. Unmatched junction bases numbered 8, after V lost 5 bases and J lost 5 bases. Looked up from germline, CDR1 is DFQATT and CDR2 is SNEGSKA (reference sequence). This CDR3 is built from 13 residues.